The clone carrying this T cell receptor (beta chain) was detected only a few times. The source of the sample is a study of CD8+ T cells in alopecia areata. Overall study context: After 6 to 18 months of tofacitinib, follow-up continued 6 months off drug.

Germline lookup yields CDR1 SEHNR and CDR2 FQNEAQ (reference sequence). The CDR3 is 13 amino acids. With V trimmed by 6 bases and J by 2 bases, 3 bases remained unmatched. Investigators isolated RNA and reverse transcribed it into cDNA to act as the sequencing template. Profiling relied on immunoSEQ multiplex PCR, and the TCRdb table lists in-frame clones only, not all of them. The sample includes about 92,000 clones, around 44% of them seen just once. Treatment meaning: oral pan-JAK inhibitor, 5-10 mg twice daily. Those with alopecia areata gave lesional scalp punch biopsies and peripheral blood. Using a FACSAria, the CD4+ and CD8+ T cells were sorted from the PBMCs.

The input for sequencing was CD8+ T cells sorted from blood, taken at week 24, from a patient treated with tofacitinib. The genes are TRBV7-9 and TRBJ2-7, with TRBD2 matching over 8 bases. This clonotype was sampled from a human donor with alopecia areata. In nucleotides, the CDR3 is TGTGCCAGCAGTAAAGCGGGAGCCTACGAGCAGTACTTC. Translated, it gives CASSKAGAYEQYF.